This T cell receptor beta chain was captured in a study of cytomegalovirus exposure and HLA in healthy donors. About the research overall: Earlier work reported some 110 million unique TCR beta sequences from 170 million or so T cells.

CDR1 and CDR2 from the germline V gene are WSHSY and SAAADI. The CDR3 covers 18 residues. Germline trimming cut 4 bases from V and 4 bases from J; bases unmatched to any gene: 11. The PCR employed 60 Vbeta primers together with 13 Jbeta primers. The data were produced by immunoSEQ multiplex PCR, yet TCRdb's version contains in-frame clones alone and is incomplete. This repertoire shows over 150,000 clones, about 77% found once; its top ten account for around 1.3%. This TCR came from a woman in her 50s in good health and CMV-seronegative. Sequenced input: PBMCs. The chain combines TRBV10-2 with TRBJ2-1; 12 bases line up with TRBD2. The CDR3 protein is CASSVLLAGGPRYNEQFF. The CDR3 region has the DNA TGCGCCAGCAGTGTTTTACTAGCGGGGGGCCCGAGGTACAATGAGCAGTTCTTC.